The TCR beta chain under discussion was sequenced for a study of blood T cell repertoires in COVID-19. V lost 7 bases and J lost 8, with 20 bases in between. This CDR3 spans 14 amino acids. Germline CDR1 SGHNT, CDR2 YYREEE (reference sequence). Sequencing used immunoSEQ multiplex PCR; TCRdb keeps in-frame clones, though not all of them. Of under 350,000 clones detected, about 86% appear once; the ten largest clones hold approximately 4.6%. The J gene is TRBJ2-3, the V gene TRBV5-4; D is ambiguous. The clonotype comes from a middle-aged woman with acute COVID-19. Sequences were obtained from PBMCs or T cells enriched from blood (not recorded which). The CDR3 DNA follows: TGTGCCAGCGGCCCTGATCAACTACCCGGTACGCAGTATTTT. Translating gives CASGPDQLPGTQYF.